This TCR beta chain comes out of a study of a mutant IDH1 vaccine in newly diagnosed glioma. Study context: First vaccine doses came 4-6 weeks after radiotherapy alone, or with temozolomide cycles. A 62.5% male, around 40% female split and a mean age of about 40 years characterized treated patients. Patients' prior therapy spanned radiotherapy, temozolomide, or both; most underwent both.

Findings of the study overall: Evidence of vaccine-induced immune responses was documented in 85% to 95% of patients.

Time point described: week 35, safety follow-up. What each vaccine dose contained was 300 ug of mutant IDH1 20-mer peptide, accompanied by topical imiquimod. CDR3 length equals 13 residues. Trimming cost V 3 bases and J 5 bases, with 7 bases left between them. The V gene's germline CDR1 is ENHRY and CDR2 SYGVKD. This clone was seen a handful of times. The antigen is unknown. TCRdb keeps only in-frame clones here, not all; method: immunoSEQ multiplex PCR. The repertoire holds about 26,000 clones, with less than 85% as singletons. The sequence derives from a young man with glioma. The sequencing here drew on PBMCs, taken from a glioma patient whose treatment included an IDH1 peptide vaccine. The chain employs TRBV10-3 and TRBJ1-4, with unresolved D. CDR3 bases: TGTGCCATCAGTGACGGGGAAAATGAAAAACTGTTTTTT. Protein: CAISDGENEKLFF.